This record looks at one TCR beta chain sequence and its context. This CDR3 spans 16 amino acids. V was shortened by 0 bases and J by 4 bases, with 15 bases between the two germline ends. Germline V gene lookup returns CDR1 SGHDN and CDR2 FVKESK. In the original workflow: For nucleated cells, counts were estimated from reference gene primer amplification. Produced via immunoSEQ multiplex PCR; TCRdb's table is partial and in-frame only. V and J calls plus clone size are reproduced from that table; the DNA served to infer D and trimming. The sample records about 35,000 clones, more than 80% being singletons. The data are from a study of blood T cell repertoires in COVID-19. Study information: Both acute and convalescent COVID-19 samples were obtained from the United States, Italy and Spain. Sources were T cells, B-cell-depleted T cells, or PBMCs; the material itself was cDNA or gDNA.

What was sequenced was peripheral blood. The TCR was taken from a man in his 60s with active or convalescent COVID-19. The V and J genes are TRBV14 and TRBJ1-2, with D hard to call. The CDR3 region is CASSQEVFRNGYGYTF. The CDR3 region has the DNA TGTGCCAGCAGCCAAGAGGTATTCAGGAACGGCTATGGCTACACCTTC.